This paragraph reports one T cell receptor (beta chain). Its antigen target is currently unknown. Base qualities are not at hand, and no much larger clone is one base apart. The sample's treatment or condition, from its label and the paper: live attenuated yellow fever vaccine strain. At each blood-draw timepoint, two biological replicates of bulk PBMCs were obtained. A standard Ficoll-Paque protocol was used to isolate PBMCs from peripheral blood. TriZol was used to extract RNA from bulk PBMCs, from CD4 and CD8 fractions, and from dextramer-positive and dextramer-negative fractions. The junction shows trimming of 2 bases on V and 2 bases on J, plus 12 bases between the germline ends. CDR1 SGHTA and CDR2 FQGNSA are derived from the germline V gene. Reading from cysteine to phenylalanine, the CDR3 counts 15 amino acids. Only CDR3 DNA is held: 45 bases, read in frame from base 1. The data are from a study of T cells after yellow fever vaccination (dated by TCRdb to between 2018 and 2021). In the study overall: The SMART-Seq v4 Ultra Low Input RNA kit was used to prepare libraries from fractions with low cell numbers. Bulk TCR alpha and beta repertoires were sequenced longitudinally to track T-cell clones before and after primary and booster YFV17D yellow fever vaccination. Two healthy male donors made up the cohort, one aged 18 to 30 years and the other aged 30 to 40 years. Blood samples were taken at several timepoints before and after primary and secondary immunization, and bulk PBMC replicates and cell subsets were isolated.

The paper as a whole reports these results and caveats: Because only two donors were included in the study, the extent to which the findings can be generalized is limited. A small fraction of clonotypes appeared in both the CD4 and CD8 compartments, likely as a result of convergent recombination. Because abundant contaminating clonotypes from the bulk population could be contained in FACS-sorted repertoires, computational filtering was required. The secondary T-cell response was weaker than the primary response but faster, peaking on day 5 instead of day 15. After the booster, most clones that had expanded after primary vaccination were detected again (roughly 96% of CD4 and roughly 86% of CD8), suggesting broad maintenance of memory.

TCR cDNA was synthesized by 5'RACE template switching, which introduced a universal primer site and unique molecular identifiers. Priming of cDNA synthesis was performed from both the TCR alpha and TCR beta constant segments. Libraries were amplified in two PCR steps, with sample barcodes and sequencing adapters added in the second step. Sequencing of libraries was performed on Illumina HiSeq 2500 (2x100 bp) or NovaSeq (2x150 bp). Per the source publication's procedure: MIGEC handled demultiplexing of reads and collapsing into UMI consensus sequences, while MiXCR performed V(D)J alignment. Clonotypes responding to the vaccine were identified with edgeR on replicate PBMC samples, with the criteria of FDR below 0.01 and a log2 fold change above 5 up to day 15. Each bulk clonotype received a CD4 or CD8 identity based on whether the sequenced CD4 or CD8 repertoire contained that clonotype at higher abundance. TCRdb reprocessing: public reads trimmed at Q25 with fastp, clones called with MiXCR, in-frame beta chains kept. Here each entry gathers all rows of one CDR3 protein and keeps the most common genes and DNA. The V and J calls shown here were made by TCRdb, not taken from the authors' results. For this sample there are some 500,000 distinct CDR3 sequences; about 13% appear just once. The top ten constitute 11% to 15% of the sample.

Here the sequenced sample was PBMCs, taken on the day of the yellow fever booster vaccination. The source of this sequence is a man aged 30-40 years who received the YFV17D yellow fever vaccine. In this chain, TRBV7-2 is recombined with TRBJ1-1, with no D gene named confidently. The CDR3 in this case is CASSLSPARNTEAFF. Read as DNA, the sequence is TGTGCCAGCAGCTTATCCCCCGCCCGAAACACTGAAGCTTTCTTT.